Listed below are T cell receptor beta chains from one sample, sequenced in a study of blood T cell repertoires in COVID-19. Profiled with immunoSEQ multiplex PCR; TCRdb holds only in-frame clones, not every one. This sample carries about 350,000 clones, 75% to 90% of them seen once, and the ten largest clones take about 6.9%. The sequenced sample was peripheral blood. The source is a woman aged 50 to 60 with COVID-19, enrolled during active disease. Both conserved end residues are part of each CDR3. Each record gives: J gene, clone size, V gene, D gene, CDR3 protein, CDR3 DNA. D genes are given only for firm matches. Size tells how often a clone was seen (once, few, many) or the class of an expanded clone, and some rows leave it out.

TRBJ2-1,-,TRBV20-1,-,CSLTGANEQFF,TGCAGTCTTACGGGAGCAAATGAGCAGTTCTTC
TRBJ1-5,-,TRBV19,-,CASSIGADYSNQPQHF,TGTGCCAGTAGTATAGGGGCAGACTATAGCAATCAGCCCCAGCATTTT
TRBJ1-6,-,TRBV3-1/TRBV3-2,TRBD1,CASSPLLGQGNSPLHF,TGTGCCAGCAGCCCCCTTTTAGGACAGGGGAATTCACCCCTCCACTTT
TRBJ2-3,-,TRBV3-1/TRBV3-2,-,CASSQEGWSAGPVTDTQYF,TGTGCCAGCAGCCAAGAGGGTTGGTCGGCGGGGCCAGTCACAGATACGCAGTATTTT
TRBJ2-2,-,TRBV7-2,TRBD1,CASSQQGYTGELFF,TGTGCCAGCAGCCAACAGGGGTACACCGGGGAGCTGTTTTTT
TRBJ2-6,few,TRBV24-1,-,CATSDEESSGANVLTF,TGTGCCACCAGTGATGAGGAAAGCTCTGGGGCCAACGTCCTGACTTTC
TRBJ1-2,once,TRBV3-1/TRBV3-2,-,CASSQKDEDTNYTF,TGTGCCAGCAGCCAGAAAGATGAAGACACCAACTACACCTTC
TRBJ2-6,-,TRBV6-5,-,CASSFLSGANVLTF,TGTGCCAGCAGTTTCCTCTCTGGGGCCAACGTCCTGACTTTC
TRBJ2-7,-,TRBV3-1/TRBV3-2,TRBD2,CASRGGTSGIYEQYF,TGTGCCAGCAGGGGAGGGACTAGCGGTATATACGAGCAGTACTTC
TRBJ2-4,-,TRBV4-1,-,CASSQDLGTVAHIQYF,TGCGCCAGCAGCCAAGATCTAGGAACCGTAGCGCACATTCAGTACTTC
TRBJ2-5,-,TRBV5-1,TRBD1,CASSPWGTVVQTQYF,TGCGCCAGCAGCCCCTGGGGGACAGTAGTACAGACCCAGTACTTC
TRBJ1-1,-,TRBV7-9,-,CASSLVEGNTEAFF,TGTGCCAGCAGCTTAGTGGAGGGGAACACTGAAGCTTTCTTT
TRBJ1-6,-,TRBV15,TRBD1,CATSSGRTGFNSPLHF,TGTGCCACCAGCAGTGGTAGGACAGGCTTTAATTCACCCCTCCACTTT
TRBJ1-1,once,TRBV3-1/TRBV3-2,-,CASSPWTENTEAFF,TGTGCCAGCAGCCCATGGACAGAGAACACTGAAGCTTTCTTT
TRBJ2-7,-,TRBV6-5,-,CASSSPRTGSSYEQYF,TGTGCCAGCAGTTCGCCCAGGACTGGAAGCTCCTACGAGCAGTACTTC
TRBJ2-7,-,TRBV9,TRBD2,CASSPSAGAYEQYF,TGTGCCAGCAGCCCCTCGGCGGGAGCCTACGAGCAGTACTTC
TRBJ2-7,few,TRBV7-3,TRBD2,CASSPHVGRPYEQYF,TGTGCCAGCAGCCCCCATGTCGGGAGGCCCTACGAGCAGTACTTC
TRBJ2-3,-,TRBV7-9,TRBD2,CASSLAGGPADTQYF,TGTGCCAGCAGCTTAGCGGGAGGGCCCGCGGATACGCAGTATTTT
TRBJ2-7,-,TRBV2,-,CASDQGGDEQYF,TGTGCCAGCGACCAAGGGGGAGACGAGCAGTACTTC
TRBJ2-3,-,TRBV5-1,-,CASSFGAGFTDTQYF,TGCGCCAGCAGCTTTGGGGCGGGGTTCACAGATACGCAGTATTTT
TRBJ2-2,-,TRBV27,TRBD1,CASQNWRTGNTGELFF,TGTGCCAGCCAAAACTGGAGGACAGGGAATACCGGGGAGCTGTTTTTT
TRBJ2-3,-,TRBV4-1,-,CASSQASTGPFTDTQYF,TGCGCCAGCAGCCAAGCCTCAACAGGACCCTTCACAGATACGCAGTATTTT
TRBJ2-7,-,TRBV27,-,CASSFDRAYEQYF,TGTGCCAGCAGTTTCGACAGAGCCTACGAGCAGTACTTC
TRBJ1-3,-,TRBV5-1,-,CASARGGSGNTIYF,TGCGCCAGCGCCCGCGGAGGCTCTGGAAACACCATATATTTT
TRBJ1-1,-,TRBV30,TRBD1,CAWSLGQGGTEAFF,TGTGCCTGGAGCCTGGGACAGGGTGGGACTGAAGCTTTCTTT
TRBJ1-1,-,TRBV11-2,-,CASSPRGQLENTEAFF,TGTGCCAGCAGCCCAAGAGGACAACTCGAGAACACTGAAGCTTTCTTT
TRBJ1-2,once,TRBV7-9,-,CASSLLRPNSEFDGYTF,TGTGCCAGCAGCTTATTACGTCCTAACTCCGAGTTTGATGGCTACACCTTC
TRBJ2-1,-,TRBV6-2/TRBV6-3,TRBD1,CASSYSIRGLNEQFF,TGTGCCAGCAGTTACTCGATCAGGGGGCTTAATGAGCAGTTCTTC
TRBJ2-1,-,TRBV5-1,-,CASSLGQSYNEQFF,TGCGCCAGCAGCTTGGGACAGTCATACAATGAGCAGTTCTTC
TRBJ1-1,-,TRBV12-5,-,CASAPEPGTEAFF,TGTGCTAGTGCCCCCGAGCCGGGCACTGAAGCTTTCTTT
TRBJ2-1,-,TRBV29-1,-,CTVELFGAHNEQFF,TGCACCGTAGAACTTTTTGGAGCCCACAATGAGCAGTTCTTC
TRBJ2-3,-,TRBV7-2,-,CASSGGSDTQYF,TGTGCCAGCAGCGGGGGGTCAGATACGCAGTATTTT
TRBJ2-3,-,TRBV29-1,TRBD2,CSVVGLADTDTQYF,TGCAGCGTTGTAGGTCTAGCGGACACAGATACGCAGTATTTT
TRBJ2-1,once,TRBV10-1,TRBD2,CASSGSGAFYEQFF,TGCGCCAGCAGTGGTAGCGGGGCGTTCTATGAGCAGTTCTTC
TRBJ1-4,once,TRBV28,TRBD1,CASSSTGYEKLFF,TGTGCCAGCAGTTCGACAGGGTACGAAAAACTGTTTTTT
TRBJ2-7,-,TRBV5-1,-,CASSLVSASYEQYF,TGCGCCAGCAGCTTGGTTTCTGCGTCCTACGAGCAGTACTTC
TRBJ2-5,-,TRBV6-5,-,CASSPGVGWETQYF,TGTGCCAGCAGCCCCGGGGTGGGGTGGGAGACCCAGTACTTC
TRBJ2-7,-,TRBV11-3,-,CASSSQQGQPLSYEQYF,TGTGCCAGCAGCTCCCAACAAGGACAGCCTTTATCCTACGAGCAGTACTTC
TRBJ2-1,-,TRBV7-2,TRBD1,CASSLGPGQTNEQFF,TGTGCCAGCAGCTTAGGCCCGGGACAGACCAATGAGCAGTTCTTC
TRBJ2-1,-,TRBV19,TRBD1,CASSARRDRDNNEQFF,TGTGCCAGTAGTGCCAGGAGGGACAGGGACAACAATGAGCAGTTCTTC
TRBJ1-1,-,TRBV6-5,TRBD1,CASSLTGLNTEAFF,TGTGCCAGCAGTCTGACAGGGCTGAACACTGAAGCTTTCTTT
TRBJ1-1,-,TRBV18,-,CASSRGLGTGMNTEAFF,TGTGCCAGCTCACGTGGTCTTGGAACAGGCATGAACACTGAAGCTTTCTTT
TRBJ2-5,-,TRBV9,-,CASSVGRETQYF,TGTGCCAGCAGCGTAGGGCGGGAGACCCAGTACTTC
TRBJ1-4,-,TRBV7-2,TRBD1,CATSRGTEKLFF,TGTGCCACTTCCAGGGGGACTGAAAAACTGTTTTTT
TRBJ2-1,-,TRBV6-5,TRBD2,CASRHASGAGNEQFF,TGTGCCAGCAGGCACGCTAGCGGCGCCGGCAATGAGCAGTTCTTC
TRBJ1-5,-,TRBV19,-,CASRKDKYNQPQHF,TGTGCCAGTAGAAAGGACAAATACAATCAGCCCCAGCATTTT
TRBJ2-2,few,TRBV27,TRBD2,CASSLSGFLAGETGELFF,TGTGCCAGCAGTTTATCTGGCTTCCTAGCGGGAGAGACCGGGGAGCTGTTTTTT
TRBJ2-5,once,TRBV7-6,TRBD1,CASSLVSGTGGETQYF,TGTGCCAGCAGCTTGGTCTCCGGGACAGGCGGTGAGACCCAGTACTTC
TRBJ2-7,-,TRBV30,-,CAWSVKLNEQYF,TGTGCCTGGAGTGTTAAGCTTAACGAGCAGTACTTC
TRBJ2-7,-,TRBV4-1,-,CASSRGLVDRTYEQYF,TGCGCCAGCAGCCGGGGTTTGGTGGACAGAACCTACGAGCAGTACTTC
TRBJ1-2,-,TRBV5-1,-,CASSSGTFLNYGYTF,TGCGCCAGCAGCTCGGGGACATTTCTTAACTATGGCTACACCTTC
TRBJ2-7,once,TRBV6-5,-,CASSYRTGTPYEQYF,TGTGCCAGCAGTTACCGTACAGGGACCCCCTACGAGCAGTACTTC
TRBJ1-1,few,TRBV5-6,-,CASSLAGPRTEAFF,TGTGCCAGCAGCTTGGCCGGCCCGAGGACTGAAGCTTTCTTT
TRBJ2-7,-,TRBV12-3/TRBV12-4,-,CASTRAGMNEQYF,TGTGCCAGCACTAGGGCGGGGATGAACGAGCAGTACTTC
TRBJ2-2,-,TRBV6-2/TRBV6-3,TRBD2,CASSSGILAGDPGELFF,TGTGCCAGCAGCTCCGGAATACTAGCGGGAGACCCCGGGGAGCTGTTTTTT
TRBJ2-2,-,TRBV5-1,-,CASSFALARNTGELFF,TGCGCCAGCAGCTTTGCTCTAGCGCGTAACACCGGGGAGCTGTTTTTT
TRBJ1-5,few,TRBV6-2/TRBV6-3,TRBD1,CASSFPKIHRGRQPQHF,TGTGCCAGCAGTTTCCCTAAAATACACAGGGGGCGTCAGCCCCAGCATTTT
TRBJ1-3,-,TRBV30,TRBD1,CAWSPDRGLGNTIYF,TGTGCCTGGAGCCCAGACAGGGGCCTTGGAAACACCATATATTTT
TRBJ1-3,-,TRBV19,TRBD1,CASSPPGTGASSGNTIYF,TGTGCCAGTAGTCCACCCGGGACAGGGGCGAGCTCTGGAAACACCATATATTTT